These T cell receptor beta chains were read from a single sample in a study of blood T cell repertoires in COVID-19. Clones were sequenced by immunoSEQ multiplex PCR, and TCRdb holds only the in-frame ones, with some missing. The table shows about 150,000 clones, with about 85% occurring only once. Sample: PBMCs or T cells enriched from blood (not recorded which). The receptor set was obtained from a woman aged 40 to 50 who had been exposed to COVID-19. Each CDR3 is given without its conserved first and last residue. The order of the fields is V gene, J gene, CDR3 protein.

V gene: TRBV5-8
J gene: TRBJ2-5
CDR3 protein: ASSRSDRIKETQY

V gene: TRBV5-1
J gene: TRBJ1-1
CDR3 protein: ASRTAGQNTEAF

V gene: TRBV19
J gene: TRBJ1-2
CDR3 protein: ASSGTSYGYT

V gene: TRBV5-4
J gene: TRBJ2-1
CDR3 protein: ASSFSITSGGNYNEQF

V gene: TRBV7-2
J gene: TRBJ2-3
CDR3 protein: ASSLRLAGDPDTQY

V gene: TRBV5-8
J gene: TRBJ2-1
CDR3 protein: ASSFGLAGGSSYNEQF

V gene: TRBV3-1/TRBV3-2
J gene: TRBJ2-3
CDR3 protein: ASSLRGTSGGAGTDTQY

V gene: TRBV20-1
J gene: TRBJ1-1
CDR3 protein: SAGTSTEAF

V gene: TRBV7-9
J gene: TRBJ2-3
CDR3 protein: ASSSLTSGSGTDTQY

V gene: TRBV2
J gene: TRBJ1-6
CDR3 protein: AIWVDGMRERNSPLH

V gene: TRBV12-5
J gene: TRBJ1-1
CDR3 protein: ASGSGDPYTEAF

V gene: TRBV4-1
J gene: TRBJ2-7
CDR3 protein: ASSPRGSSYEQY

V gene: TRBV29-1
J gene: TRBJ1-3
CDR3 protein: SVARQGANTIY